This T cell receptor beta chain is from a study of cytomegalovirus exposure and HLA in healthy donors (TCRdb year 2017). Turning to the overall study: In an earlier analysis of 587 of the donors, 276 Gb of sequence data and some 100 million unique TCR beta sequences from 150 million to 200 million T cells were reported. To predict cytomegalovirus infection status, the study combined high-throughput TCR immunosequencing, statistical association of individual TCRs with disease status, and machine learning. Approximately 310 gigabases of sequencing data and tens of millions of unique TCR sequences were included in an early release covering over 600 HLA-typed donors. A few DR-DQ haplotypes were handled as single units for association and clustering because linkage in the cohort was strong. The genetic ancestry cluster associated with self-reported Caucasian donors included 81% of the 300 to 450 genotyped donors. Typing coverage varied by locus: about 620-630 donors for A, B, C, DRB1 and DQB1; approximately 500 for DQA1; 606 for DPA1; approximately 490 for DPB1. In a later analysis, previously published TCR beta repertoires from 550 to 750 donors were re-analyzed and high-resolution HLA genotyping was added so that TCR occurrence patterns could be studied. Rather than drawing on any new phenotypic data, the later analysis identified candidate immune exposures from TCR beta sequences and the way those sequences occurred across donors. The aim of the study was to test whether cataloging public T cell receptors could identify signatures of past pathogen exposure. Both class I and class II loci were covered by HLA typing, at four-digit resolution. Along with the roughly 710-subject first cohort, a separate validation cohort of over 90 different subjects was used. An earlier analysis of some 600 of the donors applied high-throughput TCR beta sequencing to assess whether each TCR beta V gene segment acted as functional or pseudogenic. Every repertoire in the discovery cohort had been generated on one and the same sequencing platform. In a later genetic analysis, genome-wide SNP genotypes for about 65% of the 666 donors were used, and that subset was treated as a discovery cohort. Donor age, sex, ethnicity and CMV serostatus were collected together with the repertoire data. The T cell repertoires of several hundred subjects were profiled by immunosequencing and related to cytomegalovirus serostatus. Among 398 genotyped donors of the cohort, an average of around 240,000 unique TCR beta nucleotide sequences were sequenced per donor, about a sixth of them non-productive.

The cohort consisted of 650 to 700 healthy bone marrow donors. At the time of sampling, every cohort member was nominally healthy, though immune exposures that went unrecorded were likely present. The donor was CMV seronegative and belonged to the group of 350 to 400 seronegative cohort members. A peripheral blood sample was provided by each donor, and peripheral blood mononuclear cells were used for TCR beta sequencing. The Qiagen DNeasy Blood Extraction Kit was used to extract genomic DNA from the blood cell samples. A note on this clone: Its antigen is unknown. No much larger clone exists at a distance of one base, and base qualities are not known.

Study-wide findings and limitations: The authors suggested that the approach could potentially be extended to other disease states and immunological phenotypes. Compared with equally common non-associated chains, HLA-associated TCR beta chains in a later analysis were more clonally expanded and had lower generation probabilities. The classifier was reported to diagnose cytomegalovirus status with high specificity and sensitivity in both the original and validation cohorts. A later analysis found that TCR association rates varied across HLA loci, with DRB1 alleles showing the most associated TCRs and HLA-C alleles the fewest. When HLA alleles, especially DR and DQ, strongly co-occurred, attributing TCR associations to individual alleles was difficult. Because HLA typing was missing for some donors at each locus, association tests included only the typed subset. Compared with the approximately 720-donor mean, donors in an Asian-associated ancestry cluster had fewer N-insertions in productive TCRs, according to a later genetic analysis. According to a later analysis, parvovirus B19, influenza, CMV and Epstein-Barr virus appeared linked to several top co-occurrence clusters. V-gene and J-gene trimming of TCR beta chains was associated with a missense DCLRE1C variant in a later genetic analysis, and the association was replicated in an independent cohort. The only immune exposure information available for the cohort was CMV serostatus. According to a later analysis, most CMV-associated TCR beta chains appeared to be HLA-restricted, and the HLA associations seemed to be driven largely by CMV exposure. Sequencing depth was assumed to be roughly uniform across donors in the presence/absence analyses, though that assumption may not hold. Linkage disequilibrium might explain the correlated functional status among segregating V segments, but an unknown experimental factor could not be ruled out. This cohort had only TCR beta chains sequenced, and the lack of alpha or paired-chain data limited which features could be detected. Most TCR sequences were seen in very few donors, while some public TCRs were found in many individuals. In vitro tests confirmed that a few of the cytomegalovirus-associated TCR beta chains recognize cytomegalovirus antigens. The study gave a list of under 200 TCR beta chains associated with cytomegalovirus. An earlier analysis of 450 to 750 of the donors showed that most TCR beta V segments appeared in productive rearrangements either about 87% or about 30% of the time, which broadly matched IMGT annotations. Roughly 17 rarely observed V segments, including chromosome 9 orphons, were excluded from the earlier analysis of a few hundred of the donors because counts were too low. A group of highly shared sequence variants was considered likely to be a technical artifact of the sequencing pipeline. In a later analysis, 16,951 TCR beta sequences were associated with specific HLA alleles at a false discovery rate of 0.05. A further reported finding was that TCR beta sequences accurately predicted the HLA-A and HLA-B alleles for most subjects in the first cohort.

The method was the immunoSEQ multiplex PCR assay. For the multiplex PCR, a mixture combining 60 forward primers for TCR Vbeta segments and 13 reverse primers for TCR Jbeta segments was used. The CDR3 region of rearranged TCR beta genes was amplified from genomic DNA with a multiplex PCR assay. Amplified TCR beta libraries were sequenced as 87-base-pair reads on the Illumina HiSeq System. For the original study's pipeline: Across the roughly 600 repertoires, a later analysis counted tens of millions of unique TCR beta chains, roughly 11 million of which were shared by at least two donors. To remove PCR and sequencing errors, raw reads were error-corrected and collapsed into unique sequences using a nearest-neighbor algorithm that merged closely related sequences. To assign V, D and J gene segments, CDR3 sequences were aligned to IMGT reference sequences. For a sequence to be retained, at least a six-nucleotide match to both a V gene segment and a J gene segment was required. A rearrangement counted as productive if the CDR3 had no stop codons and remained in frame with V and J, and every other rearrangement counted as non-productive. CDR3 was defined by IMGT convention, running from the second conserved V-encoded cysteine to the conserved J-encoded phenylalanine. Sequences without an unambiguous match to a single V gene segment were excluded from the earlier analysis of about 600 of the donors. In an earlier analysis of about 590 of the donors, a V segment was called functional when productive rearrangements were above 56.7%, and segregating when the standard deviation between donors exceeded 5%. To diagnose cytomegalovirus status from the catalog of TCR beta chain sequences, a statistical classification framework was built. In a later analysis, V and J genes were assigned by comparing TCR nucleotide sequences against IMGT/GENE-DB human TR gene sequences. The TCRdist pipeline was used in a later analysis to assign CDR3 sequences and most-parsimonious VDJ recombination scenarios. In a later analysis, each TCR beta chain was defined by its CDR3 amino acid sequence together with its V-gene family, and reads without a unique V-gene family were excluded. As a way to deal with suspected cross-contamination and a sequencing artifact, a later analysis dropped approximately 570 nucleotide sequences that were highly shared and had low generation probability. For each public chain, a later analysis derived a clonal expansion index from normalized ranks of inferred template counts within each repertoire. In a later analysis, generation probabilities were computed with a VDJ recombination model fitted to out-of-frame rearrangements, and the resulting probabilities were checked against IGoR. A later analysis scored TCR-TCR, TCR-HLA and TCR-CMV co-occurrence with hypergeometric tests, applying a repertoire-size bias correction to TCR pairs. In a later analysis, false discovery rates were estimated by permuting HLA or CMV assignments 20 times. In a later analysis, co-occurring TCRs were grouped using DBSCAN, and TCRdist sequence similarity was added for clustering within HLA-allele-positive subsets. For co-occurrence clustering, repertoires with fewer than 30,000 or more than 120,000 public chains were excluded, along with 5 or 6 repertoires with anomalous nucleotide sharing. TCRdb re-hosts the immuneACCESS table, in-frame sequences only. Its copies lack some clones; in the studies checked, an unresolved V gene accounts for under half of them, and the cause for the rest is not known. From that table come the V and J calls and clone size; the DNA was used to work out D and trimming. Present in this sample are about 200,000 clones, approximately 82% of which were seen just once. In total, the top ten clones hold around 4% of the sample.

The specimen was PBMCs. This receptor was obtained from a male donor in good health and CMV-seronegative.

The CDR3 protein: CASSFGTGRYEQYF. The DNA sequence is given as TGTGCCAGTAGCTTCGGGACAGGGCGCTACGAGCAGTACTTC. The rearrangement joined TRBV19 to TRBJ2-7; 9 of the junction bases match TRBD1. From the germline V gene (reference sequence), CDR1 is LNHDA and CDR2 is SQIVND. The junction shows trimming of 6 bases on V and 3 bases on J, and the gene matches do not reach 6 bases of it. The cysteine opens and the phenylalanine closes a CDR3 of 14 amino acids. CDR3 DNA is the only sequence kept; it has 42 bases, read in frame from the first base.